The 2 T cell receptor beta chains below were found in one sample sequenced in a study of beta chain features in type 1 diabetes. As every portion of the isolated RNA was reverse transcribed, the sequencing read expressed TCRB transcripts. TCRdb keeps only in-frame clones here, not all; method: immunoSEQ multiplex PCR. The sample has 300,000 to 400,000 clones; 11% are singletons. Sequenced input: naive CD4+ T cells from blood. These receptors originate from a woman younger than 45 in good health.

Written as DNA, the CDR3 is TGTGCCAGCTCACCAGTTTTGGAGGGCCCCTACGAGCAGTACTTC. Translation gives CASSPVLEGPYEQYF. V usage is TRBV18 and J usage is TRBJ2-7, with a possible D match to TRBD2 (6 bases). The CDR3 consists of 15 residues. Between the trimmed V and J ends, which lost 2 bases and 2 bases, there was a span of 13 bases. Germline V gives CDR1 KGHSH, CDR2 LQKENI.

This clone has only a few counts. The CDR3 DNA sequence: TGTGCCAGCAGCTTTAACAGGGAAAACTATGGCTACACCTTC. This codes for CASSFNRENYGYTF. The chain carries TRBV7-2 and TRBJ1-2; D is possibly TRBD1 (6 bases). Germline assignment: CDR1 SGHTA and CDR2 FQGNSA. The germline V and J ends were trimmed by 3 bases and 2 bases, with 10 bases remaining between them. This CDR3 has 14 residues. Using reference TRBV7-2 and TRBJ1-2 for the parts outside the CDR3, the full variable domain is GAGVSQSPSNKVTEKGKDVELRCDPISGHTALYWYRQSLGQGLEFLIYFQGNSAPDKSGLPSDRFSAERTGGSVSTLTIQRTQQEDSAVYLCASSFNRENYGYTFGSGTRLTVV.